A selection of T cell receptor beta chains follows, all from one sample in a study of cytomegalovirus exposure and HLA in healthy donors. Libraries were prepared by immunoSEQ multiplex PCR; TCRdb keeps only in-frame clonotypes and omits some of them. The profile covers about 190,000 clones, with around 87% appearing a single time and 1% to 1.5% taken by the ten largest. The sample was PBMCs. The receptors come from a man between 25 and 39 years old in good health and CMV-seronegative. Both conserved end residues are part of each CDR3. The D gene is left open where the match is weak. Rows may omit the clone size; those that give it use once, few, many or a size class.

clone_size	d_call	j_call	v_call	cdr3_nt	cdr3_aa
NA	TRBD1	TRBJ1-5	TRBV19	TGTGCCAGTAGGCCGCAGGGGGCTGGTCAGCCCCAGCATTTT	CASRPQGAGQPQHF
NA	TRBD1	TRBJ2-7	TRBV7-8	TGTGCCAGCAGTCGCGGCCGGGACAGGGTCTACGAGCAGTACTTC	CASSRGRDRVYEQYF
once	NA	TRBJ2-5	TRBV5-6	TGTGCCAGCAGCTATACAGGGTTGGGGGAGACCCAGTACTTC	CASSYTGLGETQYF
once	TRBD2	TRBJ2-1	TRBV10-3	TGTGCCATCAGTGGTCAGGCGCTAGCGGGAGCCCCTAGGGGTCACAATGAGCAGTTCTTC	CAISGQALAGAPRGHNEQFF
NA	TRBD2	TRBJ2-7	TRBV5-4	TGTGCCAGCAGCAGCCGCGGGGGGCGCATCAACGAGCAGTACTTC	CASSSRGGRINEQYF
NA	NA	TRBJ2-2	TRBV5-1	TGCGCCAGCACGACGTCCGGAAGCGCCGGGGAGCTGTTTTTT	CASTTSGSAGELFF
NA	TRBD2	TRBJ2-1	TRBV29-1	TGCAGCGTCGGGGGACTAGCGGGGGGGGCGAACAATGAGCAGTTCTTC	CSVGGLAGGANNEQFF
NA	NA	TRBJ2-1	TRBV5-1	TGCGCCAGCAGCTTTTCGGGGAATGAGCAGTTCTTC	CASSFSGNEQFF
NA	NA	TRBJ2-3	TRBV5-1	TGCGCCAGCAGCTTGCGACTACTCGGAAGTTTAACAGATACGCAGTATTTT	CASSLRLLGSLTDTQYF
NA	NA	TRBJ1-3	TRBV7-9	TGTGCCAGCAGCCCTCCCCGCGGACAGTTCTCTGGAAACACCATATATTTT	CASSPPRGQFSGNTIYF
NA	NA	TRBJ1-2	TRBV7-9	TGTTCCAGCAGCTTAGGTTCAGGGGCCGATGGCTACACCTTC	CSSSLGSGADGYTF
NA	TRBD2	TRBJ2-3	TRBV7-2	TGTGCCAGCAGCTTAGTGGCTAGCGGGGAGAATACGCAGTATTTT	CASSLVASGENTQYF
NA	NA	TRBJ1-2	TRBV28	TGTGCCAGCAGTTCCCCGACGGGGATGGAGTTTCGGTACACCTTC	CASSSPTGMEFRYTF
NA	TRBD1	TRBJ2-2	TRBV6-4	TGTGCCAGCAGCGAGAGAGGGGGCGGCGGGGAGCTGTTTTTT	CASSERGGGGELFF
NA	TRBD2	TRBJ2-5	TRBV7-9	TGTGCCAGCAGCTTTCCCCGGGGGGTAGAGACCCAGTACTTC	CASSFPRGVETQYF
NA	NA	TRBJ1-3	TRBV18	TGTGCCAGCTCACCACCCTCTGGGGGAGGTGGAAACACCATATATTTT	CASSPPSGGGGNTIYF
NA	NA	TRBJ1-4	TRBV4-1	TGCGCCAGCAGCCAGTCTTCAGGGGAAAGGAGAGGGACTAATGAAAAACTGTTTTTT	CASSQSSGERRGTNEKLFF
NA	NA	TRBJ1-1	TRBV11-3	TGTGCCGCGGGGGAAGGGGTGAACACTGAAGCTTTCTTT	CAAGEGVNTEAFF
NA	TRBD1	TRBJ1-5	TRBV19	TGTGCCACTGGACAGGGCAATCAGCCCCAGCATTTT	CATGQGNQPQHF
NA	TRBD1	TRBJ1-1	TRBV7-8	TGTGCCAGCAGCAGGGACAGCCGTATGAACACTGAAGCTTTCTTT	CASSRDSRMNTEAFF
NA	NA	TRBJ2-1	TRBV11-2	TGTGCCAGCAGCCCGAGACCCGGGGATGAGCAGTTCTTC	CASSPRPGDEQFF
few	NA	TRBJ2-5	TRBV25-1	TGTGCCAGCAGTGGCCCCGGTCGGGAGACCCAGTACTTC	CASSGPGRETQYF